These 9 T cell receptor beta chains came from one sample sequenced in a study of a mutant IDH1 vaccine in newly diagnosed glioma. Assay used: immunoSEQ multiplex PCR; TCRdb lists only in-frame clones, some missing. The sample has about 40,000 clones; approximately 89% are singletons. Indicated time point: week 5, during vaccination. Vaccination used 300 ug of mutant IDH1 20-mer peptide per dose, with topical imiquimod. These receptors' targets are unknown. Sequences were derived from PBMCs, sampled from a glioma patient whose treatment included an IDH1 peptide vaccine. These receptors came from a man aged 50-60 years with glioma.

The chain couples TRBV4-2 to TRBJ2-5; TRBD1 matches 7 bases. Germline lookup yields CDR1 LGHNA and CDR2 YNFKEQ. Trimming took 3 bases from V and 1 from J; bases not matched to a gene: 5. CDR3 length: 15 residues. CDR3 DNA sequence: TGTGCCAGCAGCCAGATGACAGGGCTCCAAGAGACCCAGTACTTC. This encodes CASSQMTGLQETQYF.

In this sample, this clone turned up a few times. The chain uses TRBV11-2 and TRBJ2-6, with D unclear. The CDR3 spans 14 residues. The germline V gene has CDR1 SGHAT and CDR2 FQNNGV. Trimming removed 5 bases at V and 0 bases at J, with 5 bases between. For the CDR3, the DNA is TGTGCCAGCAGCAGGTACTCTGGGGCCAACGTCCTGACTTTC. This translates into CASSRYSGANVLTF.

This chain connects TRBV7-8 to TRBJ2-1; TRBD1 is a possible D gene (5 bases). Germline V gene data show CDR1 as SGHVS and CDR2 as FQNEAQ. The CDR3 loop spans 11 amino acids. Between the trimmed V and J ends, which lost 7 bases and 8 bases, there was a span of 9 bases. CDR3 DNA: TGTGCCAGCACCCTACAGGATGAGCAGTTCTTC. Translating it yields CASTLQDEQFF.

This chain connects TRBV19 to TRBJ2-1, with 16 bases aligning to TRBD2. J gave up 10 bases and V 1 base, and 7 bases lay outside the gene matches. Germline-derived CDR1 and CDR2 are LNHDA and SQIVND (reference sequence). CDR3 size: 17 residues. The CDR3 DNA reads as TGTGCCAGTAGTATAGGCCCCGGGACTAGCGGGAGGGGGGAGCAGTTCTTC. Translating it yields CASSIGPGTSGRGEQFF.

The gene calls are TRBV14 and TRBJ2-1, with TRBD2 matching 9 bases. CDR1 SGHDN and CDR2 FVKESK come from the germline V gene. Trimming cost V 0 bases and J 7 bases; bases outside gene matches: 10. The CDR3 covers 17 residues. In DNA, the CDR3 is TGTGCCAGCAGCCAAGATCCTAGGGCGGGGGGGAAGAATGAGCAGTTCTTC. Translating it yields CASSQDPRAGGKNEQFF.

This chain joins TRBV10-3 and TRBJ2-7; TRBD1 matches at 8 bases. There are 12 residues in the CDR3. The V gene end was trimmed by 11 bases and the J gene end by 2 bases; junction bases not matched to a gene: 5. Germline CDR1 ENHRY, CDR2 SYGVKD. The CDR3: CAAGQGPYEQYF. In DNA, the CDR3 is TGTGCCGCCGGACAGGGCCCCTACGAGCAGTACTTC.

This sequence joins TRBV9 and TRBJ1-2; 10 bases match TRBD1. Germline V gives CDR1 SGDLS, CDR2 YYNGEE. The CDR3 has 17 residues. The V and J ends lost 0 bases and 4 bases, in that order; junction bases with no gene match: 9. CDR3 region: CASSVVGQGILSYGYTF. The CDR3 DNA sequence: TGTGCCAGCAGCGTAGTGGGACAGGGGATCTTGAGCTATGGCTACACCTTC.

This clone was detected a few times. The rearrangement links TRBV5-1 to TRBJ1-1; no reliable D call. Between the trimmed V and J ends, which lost 5 bases and 6 bases, there was a span of 11 bases. Looked up from germline, CDR1 is SGHRS and CDR2 is YFSETQ. This CDR3 is 12 amino acids long. The CDR3 DNA reads TGCGCCAGCAGGGAGGGAAGGGCTGAAGCTTTCTTT. Its translation is CASREGRAEAFF.

The chain links TRBV20-1 to TRBJ2-7; no firm D call. The CDR3 totals 11 residues. CDR1 is DFQATT, CDR2 SNEGSKA, per germline (reference sequence). Trimming took 6 bases from V and 4 from J, leaving 10 bases between them. The CDR3 sequence: CSAELSYEQYF. The CDR3 region has the DNA TGCAGTGCAGAACTATCGTACGAGCAGTACTTC.